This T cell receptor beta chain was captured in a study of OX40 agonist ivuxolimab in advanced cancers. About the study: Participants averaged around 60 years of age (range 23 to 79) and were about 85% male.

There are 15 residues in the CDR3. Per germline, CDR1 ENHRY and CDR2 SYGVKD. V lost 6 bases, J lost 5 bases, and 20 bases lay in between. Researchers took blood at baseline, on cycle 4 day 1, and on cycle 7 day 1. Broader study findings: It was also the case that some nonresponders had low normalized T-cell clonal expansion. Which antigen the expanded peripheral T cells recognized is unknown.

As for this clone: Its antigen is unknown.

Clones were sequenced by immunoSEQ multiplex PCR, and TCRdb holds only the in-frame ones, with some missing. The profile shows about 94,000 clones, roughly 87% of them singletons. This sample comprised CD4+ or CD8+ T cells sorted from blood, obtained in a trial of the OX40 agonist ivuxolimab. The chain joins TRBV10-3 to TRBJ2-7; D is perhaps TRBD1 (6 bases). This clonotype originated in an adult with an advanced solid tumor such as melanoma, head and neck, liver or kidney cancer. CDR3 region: CAIRPGLGTIHEQYF. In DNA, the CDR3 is TGTGCCATCAGGCCCGGGTTAGGGACAATCCACGAGCAGTACTTC.